The T cell receptor beta chain under discussion was sequenced for a study of identical twins. This clonotype was counted only a few times. In TCRdb, the 5' RACE reads were re-called with MiXCR into one record per CDR3 protein. The repertoire consists of roughly 470,000 distinct CDR3 sequences, with roughly an eighth occurring once and the leading ten covering 0.95% to 1%. V was trimmed by 7 bases and J by 3 bases, leaving 12 bases between them. This CDR3 is 14 amino acids long. This sample also belongs to another study, concerning yellow fever vaccine responses in identical twins.

The V and J genes are TRBV12-3 or TRBV12-4 and TRBJ2-2; D is undetermined. Sequenced sample: CD4+ T cells sorted from blood. The receptor was derived from a woman between 18 and 29 years old in good health. The DNA for the CDR3 is TGTGCCAGCACCGTGTCACGTGACACCGGGGAGCTGTTTTTT. Translated, it gives CASTVSRDTGELFF.